The clone carrying this TCR beta chain has at least ten counts. V was cut by 0 bases and J by 2 bases, with 11 bases left in between. This CDR3 contains 15 residues. Germline V gene sequence: CDR1 MGHRA, CDR2 YSYEKL. Via MiXCR, TCRdb re-called the 5' RACE reads, giving one row per CDR3 protein. The sample includes 35,000 to 50,000 distinct CDR3 sequences, 20% to 25% of them seen just once. Cells sorted as Tregs were CD4+, CD25+ and CD127-/low. What was sequenced was Tregs sorted from blood. The chain carries TRBV4-1 and TRBJ2-7; a possible D gene is TRBD1 (5 bases). This TCR derives from a female donor with breast cancer. CDR3: CASSQDRQGTYEQYF. DNA of the CDR3: TGCGCCAGCAGCCAAGATAGGCAGGGTACCTACGAGCAGTACTTC.